The sequence of this T cell receptor beta chain was determined in a study of T cell repertoires in cytomegalovirus infection. Study conclusions and caveats: People with CMV and the relevant HLA were identified by cumulative public TCR beta family frequency.

To note about this clonotype: Its antigen is unidentified.

Germline V gene data show CDR1 as LNHNV and CDR2 as YYDKDF (reference sequence). V shed 6 bases and J shed 0 bases, with 6 bases lying between them. The CDR3 covers 12 residues. TCRdb independently ran MiXCR on the reads; one entry per CDR3 protein. Of hundreds of thousands of distinct CDR3 sequences in the sample, around a sixth were seen once. This clonotype was obtained from a human donor in good health (CMV status not recorded). Some clones in this sample may be carry-over from other donors' samples. The chain couples TRBV15 to TRBJ2-7; D gene uncertain. The sample was PBMCs. CDR3 amino acids: CATSLNSYEQYF. Here the CDR3 DNA reads TGTGCCACCAGTCTGAACTCCTACGAGCAGTACTTC.